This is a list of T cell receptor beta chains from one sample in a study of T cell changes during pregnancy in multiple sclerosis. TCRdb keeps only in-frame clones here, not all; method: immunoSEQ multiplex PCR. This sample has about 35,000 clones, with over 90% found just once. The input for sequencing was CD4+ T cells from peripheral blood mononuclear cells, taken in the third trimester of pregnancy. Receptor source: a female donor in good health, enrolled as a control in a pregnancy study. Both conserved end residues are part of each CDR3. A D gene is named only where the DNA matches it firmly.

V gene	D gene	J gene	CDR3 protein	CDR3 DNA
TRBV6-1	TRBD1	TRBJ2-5	CASSEADGTGGARKETQYF	TGTGCCAGCAGTGAAGCGGACGGGACAGGGGGCGCTAGGAAAGAGACCCAGTACTTC
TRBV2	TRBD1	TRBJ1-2	CASTTGGADGYTF	TGTGCCAGCACGACAGGGGGCGCGGATGGCTACACCTTC
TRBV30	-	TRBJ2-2	CAWSRGNRLTGELFF	TGTGCCTGGAGTCGCGGGAATCGTTTGACCGGGGAGCTGTTTTTT
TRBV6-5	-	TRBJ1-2	CASSSRYGYTF	TGTGCCAGCAGTTCCCGCTATGGCTACACCTTC
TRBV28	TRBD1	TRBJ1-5	CASSFGTASNQPQHF	TGTGCCAGCAGTTTTGGGACAGCGAGCAATCAGCCCCAGCATTTT
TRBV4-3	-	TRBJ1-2	CASSQDTGYGYTF	TGCGCCAGCAGCCAAGATACAGGGTATGGCTACACCTTC
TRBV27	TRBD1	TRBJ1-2	CASSSPDRSYGYTF	TGTGCCAGCAGTTCCCCGGACAGGAGCTATGGCTACACCTTC
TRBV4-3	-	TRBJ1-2	CASSQGPGDYGYTF	TGCGCCAGCAGCCAAGGACCGGGAGACTATGGCTACACCTTC
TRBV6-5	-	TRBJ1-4	CASSYSGATNEKLFF	TGTGCCAGCAGTTACTCGGGAGCAACTAATGAAAAACTGTTTTTT
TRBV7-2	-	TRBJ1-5	CASSSHSNQPQHF	TGTGCCAGCAGCTCCCATAGCAATCAGCCCCAGCATTTT
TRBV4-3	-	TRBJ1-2	CASSQDRRRGDLNYGYTF	TGCGCCAGCAGCCAAGATCGACGTCGGGGGGATCTAAACTATGGCTACACCTTC
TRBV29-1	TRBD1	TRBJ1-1	CSVERGQGNTEAFF	TGCAGCGTTGAACGGGGACAGGGGAACACTGAAGCTTTCTTT
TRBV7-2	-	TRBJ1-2	CASSSRLGYTF	TGTGCCAGCAGCTCTCGACTAGGCTACACCTTC
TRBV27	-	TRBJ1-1	CASSLFRQAEAFF	TGTGCCAGCAGTTTATTTAGGCAGGCTGAAGCTTTCTTT
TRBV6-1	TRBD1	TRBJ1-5	CASSAPGQGSWSNQPQHF	TGTGCCAGCAGTGCCCCGGGACAGGGATCGTGGAGCAATCAGCCCCAGCATTTT
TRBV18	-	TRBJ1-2	CASSPRIDSLSYGYTF	TGTGCCAGCTCACCTCGAATCGACAGCCTGTCCTATGGCTACACCTTC
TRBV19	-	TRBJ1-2	CASNDRTGRGYTF	TGTGCCAGTAACGACAGAACAGGACGGGGCTACACCTTC
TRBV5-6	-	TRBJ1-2	CASSSRGKTDRYTF	TGTGCCAGCAGCTCTAGGGGGAAGACAGACCGCTACACCTTC